This T cell receptor beta chain emerged from a study of cytomegalovirus exposure and HLA in healthy donors. Comments on this clone: Its antigen remains unidentified.

PCR employed 60 Vbeta and 13 Jbeta primers. Sequencing was performed with immunoSEQ multiplex PCR; in TCRdb, only in-frame clones are kept and a portion is missing. The repertoire holds about 200,000 clones, with less than 85% as singletons. Study-wide results and limits: In a later analysis, a genetic analysis reported fewer productive-TCR N-insertions in an Asian-associated ancestry cluster than the cohort average. Beyond CMV serostatus, there was no information to go on about immune exposure.

Germline CDR1 and CDR2: MNHEY and SMNVEV (reference sequence). The CDR3 has 14 amino acids. V lost 2 bases to trimming and J lost 2 bases, with 10 bases between them. The sequence derives from a girl between 2 and 10 years old in good health and CMV-seronegative. Material for sequencing was PBMCs. The V gene is TRBV27, the J gene TRBJ2-7; D might be TRBD1 (5 bases). CDR3 amino acids: CASSLGPTAYEQYF. The CDR3 DNA is TGTGCCAGCAGTTTAGGCCCGACAGCCTACGAGCAGTACTTC.